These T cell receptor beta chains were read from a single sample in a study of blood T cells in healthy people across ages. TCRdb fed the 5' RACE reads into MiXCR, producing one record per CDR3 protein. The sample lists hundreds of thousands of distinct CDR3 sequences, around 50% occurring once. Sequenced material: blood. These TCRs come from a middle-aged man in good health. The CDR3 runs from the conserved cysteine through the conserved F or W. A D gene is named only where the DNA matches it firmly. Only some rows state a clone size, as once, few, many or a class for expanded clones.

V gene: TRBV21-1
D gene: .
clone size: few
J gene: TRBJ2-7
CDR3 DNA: TGTGCCAGCAGCCTCACCAGGGACAGAAAGTACTACGAGCAGTACTTC
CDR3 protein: CASSLTRDRKYYEQYF

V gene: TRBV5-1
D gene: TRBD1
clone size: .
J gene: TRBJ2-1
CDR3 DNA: TGCGCCAGCAGCTCTGGGTTAGGGACAGGGTCGGACGAGCAGTTCTTC
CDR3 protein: CASSSGLGTGSDEQFF

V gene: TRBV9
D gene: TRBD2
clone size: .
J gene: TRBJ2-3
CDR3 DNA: TGTGCCAGCAGCGTAGGAGGTCGGGAGGGGGATACGCAGTATTTT
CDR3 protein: CASSVGGREGDTQYF

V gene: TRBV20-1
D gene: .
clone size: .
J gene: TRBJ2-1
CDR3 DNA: TGCAGTGCTAGAAGCGCCGGGACTCCAGGCGGGAATGAGCAGTTCTTC
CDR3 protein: CSARSAGTPGGNEQFF

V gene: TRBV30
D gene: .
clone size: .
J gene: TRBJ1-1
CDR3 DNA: TGTGCCTGGAGGTCAGGCGTGGGGAGTACTGAAGCTTTCTTT
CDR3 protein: CAWRSGVGSTEAFF

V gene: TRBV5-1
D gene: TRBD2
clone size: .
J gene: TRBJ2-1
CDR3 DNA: TGCGCCAGCAGCTTGAGGGAGGGCGACGAGCAGTTCTTC
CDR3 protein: CASSLREGDEQFF

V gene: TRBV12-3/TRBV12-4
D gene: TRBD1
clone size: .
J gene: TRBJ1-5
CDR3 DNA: TGTGCCAGCAGTTTGTTGGGACAGGGTGTGGATCAGCCCCAGCATTTT
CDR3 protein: CASSLLGQGVDQPQHF

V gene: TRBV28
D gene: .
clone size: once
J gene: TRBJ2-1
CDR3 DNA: TGTGCCAGCAAAACCGGGACCGGACTTAGGAATGAGCAGTTCTTC
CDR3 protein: CASKTGTGLRNEQFF

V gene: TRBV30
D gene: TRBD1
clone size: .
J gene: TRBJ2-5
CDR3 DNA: TGTGCCTCTGACAGGGGTGAGGAGACCCAGTACTTC
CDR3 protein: CASDRGEETQYF

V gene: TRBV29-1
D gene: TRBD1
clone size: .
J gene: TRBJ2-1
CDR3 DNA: TGCAGCGTCACGACAGGGGGCCGTCACAATGAGCAGTTCTTC
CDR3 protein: CSVTTGGRHNEQFF

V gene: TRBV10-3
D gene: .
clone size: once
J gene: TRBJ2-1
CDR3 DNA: TGTGCCATCAGTGAGTCGGACTACAATGAGCAGTTCTTC
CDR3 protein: CAISESDYNEQFF

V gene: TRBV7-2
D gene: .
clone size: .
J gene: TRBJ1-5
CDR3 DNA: TGTGCCAGCACTGATTTGGGAGGCAATCAGCCCCAGCATTTT
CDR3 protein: CASTDLGGNQPQHF

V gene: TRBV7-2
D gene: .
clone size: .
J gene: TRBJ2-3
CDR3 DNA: TGTGCCAGCAGCTTCCAAATCGGGGTCATAGATACGCAGTATTTT
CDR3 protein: CASSFQIGVIDTQYF

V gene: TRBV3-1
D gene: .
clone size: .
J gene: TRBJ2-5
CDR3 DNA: TGTGCCAGCAGCCAAGTTACAGGGAGGCAAGAGACCCAGTACTTC
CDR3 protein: CASSQVTGRQETQYF

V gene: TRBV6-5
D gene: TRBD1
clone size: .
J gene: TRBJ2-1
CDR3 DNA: TGTGCCAGCAGTTACACAGAACGGACAGGAGAATACAATGAGCAGTTCTTC
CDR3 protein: CASSYTERTGEYNEQFF

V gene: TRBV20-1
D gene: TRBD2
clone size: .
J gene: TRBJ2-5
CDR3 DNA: TGCAGTGCTAGCGGAGGTAGCGGGAGGGCCGGAGGGGAGACCCAGTACTTC
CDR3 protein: CSASGGSGRAGGETQYF

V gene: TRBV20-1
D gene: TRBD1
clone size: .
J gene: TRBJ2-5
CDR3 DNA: TGCAGTGCTAGACCGGGACAGGGAAGGGAGACCCAGTACTTC
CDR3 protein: CSARPGQGRETQYF

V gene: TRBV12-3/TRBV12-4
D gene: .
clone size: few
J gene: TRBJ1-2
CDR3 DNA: TGTGCCAGCAGTCCCTGGTCGGGCGGACAAAGTTTAAGCTACACCTTC
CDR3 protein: CASSPWSGGQSLSYTF

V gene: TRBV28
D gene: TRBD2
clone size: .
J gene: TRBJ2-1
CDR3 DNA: TGTGCCAGCAGCCGAAAGAACCTGGCTAGCGGGGTTTACAATGAGCAGTTCTTC
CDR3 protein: CASSRKNLASGVYNEQFF

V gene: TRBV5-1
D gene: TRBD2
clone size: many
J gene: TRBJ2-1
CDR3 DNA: TGTGCCAGCAGCTTAGCGGGGTCCTACAATGAGCAGTTCTTC
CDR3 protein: CASSLAGSYNEQFF

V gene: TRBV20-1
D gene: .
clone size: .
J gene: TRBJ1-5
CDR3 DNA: TGCAGTGCCGAGAGGGGAGAGGCTCAGCCCCAGCATTTT
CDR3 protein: CSAERGEAQPQHF

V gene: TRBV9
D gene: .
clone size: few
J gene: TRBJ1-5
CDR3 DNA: TGTGCCAGCAGCGTAGATGCAAACGGCAATCAGCCCCAGCATTTT
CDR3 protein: CASSVDANGNQPQHF

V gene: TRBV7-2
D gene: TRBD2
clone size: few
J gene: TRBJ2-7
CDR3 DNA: TGTGCCAGCAGCTTTTCCCGGAGCGGGGGCATCTCCTACGAGCAGTACTTC
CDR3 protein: CASSFSRSGGISYEQYF

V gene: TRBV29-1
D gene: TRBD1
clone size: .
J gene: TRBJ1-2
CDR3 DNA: TGCAGCGCTAAAGGGGGCCTCTATGGCTACACCTTC
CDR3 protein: CSAKGGLYGYTF

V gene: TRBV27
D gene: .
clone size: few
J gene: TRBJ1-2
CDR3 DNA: TGTGCCAGCAGTCGCTTAGGGGGAAACTATGGCTACACCTTC
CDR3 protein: CASSRLGGNYGYTF

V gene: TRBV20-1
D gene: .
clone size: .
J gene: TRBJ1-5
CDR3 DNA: TGCAGTGCTAGTGGCAGCAGGGATCAGCCCCAGCATTTT
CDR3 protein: CSASGSRDQPQHF

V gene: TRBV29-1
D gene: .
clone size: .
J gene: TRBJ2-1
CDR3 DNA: TGCAGCTCCGCCCCCCTTTTGGGTCAGGAGCAGTTCTTC
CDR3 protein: CSSAPLLGQEQFF

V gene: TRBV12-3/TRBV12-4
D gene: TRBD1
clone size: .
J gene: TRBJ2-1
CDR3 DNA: TGTGCCAGCAGCATCCCGGGACAGGCGATTCTCAATGAGCAGTTCTTC
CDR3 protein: CASSIPGQAILNEQFF

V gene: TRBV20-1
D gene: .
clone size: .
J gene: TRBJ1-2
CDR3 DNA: TGCAGTGCTCCCGGCGGCATAAACTATGGCTACACCTTC
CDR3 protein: CSAPGGINYGYTF

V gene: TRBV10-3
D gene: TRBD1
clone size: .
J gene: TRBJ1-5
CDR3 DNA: TGTGCCATCAGTGAGCCCAGGACAGGGACATATAGCAATCAGCCCCAGCATTTT
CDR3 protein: CAISEPRTGTYSNQPQHF

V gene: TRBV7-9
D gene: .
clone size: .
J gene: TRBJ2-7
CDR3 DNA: TGTGCCAGCAGCTCCTCTGGGTTCGGCGAGCAGTACTTC
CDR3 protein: CASSSSGFGEQYF